This note documents a single T cell receptor beta chain sequence. The table came from immunoSEQ multiplex PCR; TCRdb's copy has only in-frame clones and leaves some out. There are some 2,000,000 clones in the sample; 85% to 95% occur only once, and more than 0.1% lies in the top ten. In germline, CDR1 is SGHRS, CDR2 YFSETQ. The V and J ends lost 4 bases and 1 base respectively, with 15 bases between them. This CDR3 comprises 16 residues. The sample originates from a study of shared clonotypes between healthy human individuals. Sample: naive CD4+ T cells sorted from blood. Stated subset: CD45RA+ positively selected. The chain couples TRBV5-1 to TRBJ1-3; perhaps TRBD1 as D (5 bases). This clonotype originated in a man between 18 and 29 years old in good health. CDR3 in DNA: TGCGCCAGCAGCCGCGTGGACACCGGTTCTGGAAACACCATATATTTT. It specifies CASSRVDTGSGNTIYF.